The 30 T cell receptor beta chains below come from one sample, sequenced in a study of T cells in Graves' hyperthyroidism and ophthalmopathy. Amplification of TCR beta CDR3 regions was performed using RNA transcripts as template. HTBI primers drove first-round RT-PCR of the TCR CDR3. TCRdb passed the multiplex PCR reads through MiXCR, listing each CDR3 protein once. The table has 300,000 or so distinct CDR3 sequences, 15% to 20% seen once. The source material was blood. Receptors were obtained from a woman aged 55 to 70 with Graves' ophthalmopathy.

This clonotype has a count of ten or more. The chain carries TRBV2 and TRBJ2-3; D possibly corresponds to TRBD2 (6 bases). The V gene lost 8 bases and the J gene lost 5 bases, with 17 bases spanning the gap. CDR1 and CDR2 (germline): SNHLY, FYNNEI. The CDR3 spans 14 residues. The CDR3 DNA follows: TGTGCCAGCGGGCAGCGGGTGGTGGGAGATACGCAGTATTTT. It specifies CASGQRVVGDTQYF.

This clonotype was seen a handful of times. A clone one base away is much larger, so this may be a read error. The chain's CDR3 is CASSLRLAGDEQFF. The CDR3 DNA follows: TGTGCCAGCAGCTTAAGACTAGCGGGAGATGAGCAGTTCTTC. This rearrangement joins TRBV7-2 to TRBJ2-1; 12 bases fit TRBD2. CDR1 and CDR2 from the germline V gene are SGHTA and FQGNSA. The CDR3 extends over 14 amino acids. J gave up 8 bases and V 2 bases, and 1 base lay outside the gene matches. Together with reference TRBV7-2 and TRBJ2-1, the CDR3 gives the full variable domain: GAGVSQSPSNKVTEKGKDVELRCDPISGHTALYWYRQSLGQGLEFLIYFQGNSAPDKSGLPSDRFSAERTGGSVSTLTIQRTQQEDSAVYLCASSLRLAGDEQFFGPGTRLTVL.

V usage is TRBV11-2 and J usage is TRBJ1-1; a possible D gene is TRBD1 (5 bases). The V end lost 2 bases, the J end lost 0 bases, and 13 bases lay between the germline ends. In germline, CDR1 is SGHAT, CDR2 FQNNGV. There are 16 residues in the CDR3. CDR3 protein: CASSLFGAGLNTEAFF. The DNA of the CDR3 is TGTGCCAGCAGCTTATTCGGGGCTGGCCTGAACACTGAAGCTTTCTTT. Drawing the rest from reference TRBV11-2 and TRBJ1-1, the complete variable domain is EAGVAQSPRYKIIEKRQSVAFWCNPISGHATLYWYQQILGQGPKLLIQFQNNGVVDDSQLPKDRFSAERLKGVDSTLKIQPAKLEDSAVYLCASSLFGAGLNTEAFFGQGTRLTVV.

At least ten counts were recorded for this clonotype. CDR3 amino acids: CASSLLRSSGSSTDTQYF. CDR3 DNA: TGTGCCAGCAGCTTATTACGTTCTAGCGGGTCTAGCACAGATACGCAGTATTTT. V and J are TRBV11-2 and TRBJ2-3; 8 bases line up with TRBD2. Germline V gene data show CDR1 as SGHAT and CDR2 as FQNNGV. Germline trimming cut 2 bases from V and 0 bases from J; bases unmatched to any gene: 10. This CDR3 has 18 residues.

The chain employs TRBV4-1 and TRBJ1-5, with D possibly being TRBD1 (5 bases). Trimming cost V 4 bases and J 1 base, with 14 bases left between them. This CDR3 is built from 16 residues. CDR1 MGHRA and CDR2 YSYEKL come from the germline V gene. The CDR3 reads CASSPRGPGSNQPQHF. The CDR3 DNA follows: TGCGCCAGCAGCCCCCGAGGTCCAGGGAGCAATCAGCCCCAGCATTTT.

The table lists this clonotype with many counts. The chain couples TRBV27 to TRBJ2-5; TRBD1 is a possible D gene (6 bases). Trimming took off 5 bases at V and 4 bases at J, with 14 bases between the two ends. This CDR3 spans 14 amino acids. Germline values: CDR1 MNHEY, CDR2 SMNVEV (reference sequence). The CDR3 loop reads CASSLPTGRETQYF. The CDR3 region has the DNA TGTGCCAGCAGTCTTCCGACAGGCCGAGAGACCCAGTACTTC.

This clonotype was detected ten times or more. Here the CDR3 reads CASSPGQGRGYGYTF. CDR3 coding DNA: TGTGCCAGCAGTCCCGGACAGGGCAGGGGCTATGGCTACACCTTC. The chain links TRBV27 to TRBJ1-2; 8 nucleotides line up with TRBD1. The J segment lost 4 bases and the V segment lost 5 bases, leaving 9 bases of the junction unmatched. CDR3 length equals 15 residues. The germline V gene has CDR1 MNHEY and CDR2 SMNVEV (reference sequence).

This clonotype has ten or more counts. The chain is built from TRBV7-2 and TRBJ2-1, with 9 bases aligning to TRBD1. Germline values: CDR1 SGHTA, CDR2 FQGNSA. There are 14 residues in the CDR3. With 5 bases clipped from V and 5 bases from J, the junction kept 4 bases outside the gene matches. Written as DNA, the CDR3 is TGTGCCAGCAGCCCACGGACAGGGGACAATGAGCAGTTCTTC. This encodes CASSPRTGDNEQFF.

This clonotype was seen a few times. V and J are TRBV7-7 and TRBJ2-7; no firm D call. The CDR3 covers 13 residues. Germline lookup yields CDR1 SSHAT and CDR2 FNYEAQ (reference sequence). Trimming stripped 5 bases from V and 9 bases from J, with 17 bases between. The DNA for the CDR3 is TGTGCCAGCAGCCCCCGCAGTCAAGGGCGGCAGTACTTC. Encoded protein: CASSPRSQGRQYF.

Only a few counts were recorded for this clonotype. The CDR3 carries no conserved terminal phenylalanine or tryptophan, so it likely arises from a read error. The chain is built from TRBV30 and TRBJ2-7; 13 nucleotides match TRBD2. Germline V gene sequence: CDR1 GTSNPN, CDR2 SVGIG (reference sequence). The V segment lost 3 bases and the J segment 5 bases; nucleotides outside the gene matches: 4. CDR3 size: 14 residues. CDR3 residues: CAWSRLAGGDEQYL. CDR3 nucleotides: TGTGCCTGGAGCCGACTAGCGGGAGGAGACGAGCAGTACCTC.

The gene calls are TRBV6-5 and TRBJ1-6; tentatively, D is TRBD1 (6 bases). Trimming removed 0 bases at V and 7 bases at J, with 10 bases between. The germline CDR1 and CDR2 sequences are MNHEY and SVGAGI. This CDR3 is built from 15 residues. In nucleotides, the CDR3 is TGTGCCAGCAGTTACTCTAGGGACAACAATTCACCCCTCCACTTT. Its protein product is CASSYSRDNNSPLHF.

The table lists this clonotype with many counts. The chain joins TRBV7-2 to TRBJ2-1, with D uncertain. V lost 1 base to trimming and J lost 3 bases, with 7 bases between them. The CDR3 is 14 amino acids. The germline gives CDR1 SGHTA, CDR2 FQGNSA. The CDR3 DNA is TGTGCCAGCAGCTTAGGTTGGGGCTACAATGAGCAGTTCTTC. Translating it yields CASSLGWGYNEQFF.

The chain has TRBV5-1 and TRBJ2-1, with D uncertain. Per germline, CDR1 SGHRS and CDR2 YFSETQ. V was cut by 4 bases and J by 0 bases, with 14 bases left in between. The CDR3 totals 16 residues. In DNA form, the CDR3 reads TGCGCCAGCAGCCTGTGGGCAGGTGGCTCCTACAATGAGCAGTTCTTC. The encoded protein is CASSLWAGGSYNEQFF.

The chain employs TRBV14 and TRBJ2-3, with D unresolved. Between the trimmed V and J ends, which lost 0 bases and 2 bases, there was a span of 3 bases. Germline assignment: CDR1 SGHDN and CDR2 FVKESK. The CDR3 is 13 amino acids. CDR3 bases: TGTGCCAGCAGCCAAGAGCTCACAGATACGCAGTATTTT. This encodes CASSQELTDTQYF. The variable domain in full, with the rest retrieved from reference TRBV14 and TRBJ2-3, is EAGVTQFPSHSVIEKGQTVTLRCDPISGHDNLYWYRRVMGKEIKFLLHFVKESKQDESGMPNNRFLAERTGGTYSTLKVQPAELEDSGVYFCASSQELTDTQYFGPGTRLTVL.

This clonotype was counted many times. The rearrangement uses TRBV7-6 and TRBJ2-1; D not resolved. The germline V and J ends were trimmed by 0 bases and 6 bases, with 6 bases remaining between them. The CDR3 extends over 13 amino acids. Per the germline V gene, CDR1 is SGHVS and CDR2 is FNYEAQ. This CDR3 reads CASSLAVPNEQFF. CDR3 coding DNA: TGTGCCAGCAGCTTAGCAGTACCCAATGAGCAGTTCTTC. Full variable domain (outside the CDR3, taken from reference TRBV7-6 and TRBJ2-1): GAGVSQSPRYKVTKRGQDVALRCDPISGHVSLYWYRQALGQGPEFLTYFNYEAQQDKSGLPNDRFSAERPEGSISTLTIQRTEQRDSAMYRCASSLAVPNEQFFGPGTRLTVL.

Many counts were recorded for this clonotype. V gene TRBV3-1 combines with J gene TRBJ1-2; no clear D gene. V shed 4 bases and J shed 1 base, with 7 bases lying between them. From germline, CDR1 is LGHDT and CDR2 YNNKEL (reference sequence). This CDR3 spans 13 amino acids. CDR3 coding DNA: TGTGCCAGCAGCCTTAGGAATAACTATGGCTACACCTTC. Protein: CASSLRNNYGYTF. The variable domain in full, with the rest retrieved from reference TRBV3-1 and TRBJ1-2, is DTAVSQTPKYLVTQMGNDKSIKCEQNLGHDTMYWYKQDSKKFLKIMFSYNNKELIINETVPNRFSPKSPDKAHLNLHINSLELGDSAVYFCASSLRNNYGYTFGSGTRLTVV.

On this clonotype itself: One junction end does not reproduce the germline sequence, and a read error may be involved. The CDR3 DNA follows: TGTGCCAGCAGTCCGGACAGGGCTGGGGCCAACGTCCTGACCTTC. It translates to CASSPDRAGANVLTF. The chain couples TRBV2 to TRBJ2-6; 8 nucleotides agree with TRBD1. The CDR3 consists of 15 residues. CDR1 and CDR2 from the germline V gene are SNHLY and FYNNEI.

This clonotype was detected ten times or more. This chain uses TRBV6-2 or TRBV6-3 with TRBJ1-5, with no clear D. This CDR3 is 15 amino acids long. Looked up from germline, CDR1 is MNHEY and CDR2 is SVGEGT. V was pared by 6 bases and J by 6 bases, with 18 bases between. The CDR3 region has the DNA TGTGCCAGCAGCTGGGGAGTGGCAGGTCGTCAGCCCCAGCATTTT. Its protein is CASSWGVAGRQPQHF.

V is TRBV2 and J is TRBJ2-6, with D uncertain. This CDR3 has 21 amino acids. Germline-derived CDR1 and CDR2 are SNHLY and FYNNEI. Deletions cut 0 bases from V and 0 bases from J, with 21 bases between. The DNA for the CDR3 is TGTGCCAGCAGTGAAGCGTGGGTTCCTGTTGGACGGATCTCTGGGGCCAACGTCCTGACTTTC. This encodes CASSEAWVPVGRISGANVLTF.

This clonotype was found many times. The CDR3 region is CASSQDRYEQFF. The CDR3 nucleotides read TGTGCCAGCAGCCAAGATCGGTATGAGCAGTTCTTC. This chain joins TRBV14 and TRBJ2-1; D call uncertain. Germline V gene data show CDR1 as SGHDN and CDR2 as FVKESK. This CDR3 is built from 12 residues. Deletions cut 0 bases from V and 8 bases from J, with 5 bases between.

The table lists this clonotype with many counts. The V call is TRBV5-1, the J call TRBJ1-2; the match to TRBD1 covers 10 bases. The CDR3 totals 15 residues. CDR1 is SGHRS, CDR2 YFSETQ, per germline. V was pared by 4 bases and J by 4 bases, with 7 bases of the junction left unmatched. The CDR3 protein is CASSPRDRGLYGYTF. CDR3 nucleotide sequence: TGCGCCAGCAGCCCCCGGGACAGGGGACTCTATGGCTACACCTTC.

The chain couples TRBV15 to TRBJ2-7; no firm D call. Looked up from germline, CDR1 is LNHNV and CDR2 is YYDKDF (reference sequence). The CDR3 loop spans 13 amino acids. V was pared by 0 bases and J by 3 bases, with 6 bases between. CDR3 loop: CATSRDQSYEQYF. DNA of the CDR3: TGTGCCACCAGCAGAGATCAGAGCTACGAGCAGTACTTC.

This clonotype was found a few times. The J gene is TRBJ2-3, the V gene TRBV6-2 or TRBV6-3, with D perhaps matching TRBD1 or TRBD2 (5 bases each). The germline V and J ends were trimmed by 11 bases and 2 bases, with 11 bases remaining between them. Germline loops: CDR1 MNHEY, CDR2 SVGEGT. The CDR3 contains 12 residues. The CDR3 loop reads CAGGGPTDTQYF. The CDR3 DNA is TGTGCCGGGGGTGGCCCCACAGATACGCAGTATTTT.

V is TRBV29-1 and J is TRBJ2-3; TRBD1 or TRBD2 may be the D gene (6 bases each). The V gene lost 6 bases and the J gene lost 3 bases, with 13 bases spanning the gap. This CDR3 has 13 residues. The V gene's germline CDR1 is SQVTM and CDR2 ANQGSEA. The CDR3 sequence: CSVARGRTDTQYF. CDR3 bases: TGCAGCGTCGCTCGGGGGCGGACAGATACGCAGTATTTT.

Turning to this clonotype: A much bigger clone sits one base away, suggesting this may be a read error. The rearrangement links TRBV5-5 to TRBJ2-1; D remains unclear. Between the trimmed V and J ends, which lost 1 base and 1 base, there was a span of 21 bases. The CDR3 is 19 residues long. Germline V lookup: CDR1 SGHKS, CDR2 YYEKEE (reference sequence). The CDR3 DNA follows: TGTGCCAGCAGCTTGAATAGAATGGCAGGTTATGGATCCTACAATGAGCAGTTCTTC. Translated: CASSLNRMAGYGSYNEQFF.

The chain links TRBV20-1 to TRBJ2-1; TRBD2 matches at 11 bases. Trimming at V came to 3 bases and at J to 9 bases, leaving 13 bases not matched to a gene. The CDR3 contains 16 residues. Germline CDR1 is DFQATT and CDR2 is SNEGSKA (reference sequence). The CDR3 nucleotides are TGCAGTGCTAGCCGGTTTAGCGGGGGGGCGTTAAGTGAGCAGTTCTTC. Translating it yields CSASRFSGGALSEQFF.

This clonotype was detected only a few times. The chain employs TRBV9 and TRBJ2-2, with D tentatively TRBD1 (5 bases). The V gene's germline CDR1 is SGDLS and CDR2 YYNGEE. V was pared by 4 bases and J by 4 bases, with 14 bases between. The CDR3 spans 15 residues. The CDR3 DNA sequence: TGTGCCAGCAGCCCCCGACATCAGGGCACCGGGGAGCTGTTTTTT. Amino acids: CASSPRHQGTGELFF.

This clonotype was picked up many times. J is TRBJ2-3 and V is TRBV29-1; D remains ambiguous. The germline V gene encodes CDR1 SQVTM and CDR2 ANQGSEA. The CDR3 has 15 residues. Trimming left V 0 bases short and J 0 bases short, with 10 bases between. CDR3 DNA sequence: TGCAGCGTTGAAGAGACGGTCTATAGCACAGATACGCAGTATTTT. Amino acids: CSVEETVYSTDTQYF.

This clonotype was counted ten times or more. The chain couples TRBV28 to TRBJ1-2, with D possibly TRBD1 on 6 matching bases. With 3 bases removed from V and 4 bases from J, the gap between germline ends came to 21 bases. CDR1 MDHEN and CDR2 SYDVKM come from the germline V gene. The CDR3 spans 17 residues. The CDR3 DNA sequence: TGTGCCAGCAGTTTGGAAACCGTGGGGGGGCACATCTATGGCTACACCTTC. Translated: CASSLETVGGHIYGYTF.

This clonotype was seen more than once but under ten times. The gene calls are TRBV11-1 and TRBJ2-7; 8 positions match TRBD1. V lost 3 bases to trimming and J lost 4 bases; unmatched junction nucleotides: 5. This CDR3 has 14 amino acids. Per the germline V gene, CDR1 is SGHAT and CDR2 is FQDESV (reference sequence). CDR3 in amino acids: CASSFSQGAYEQYF. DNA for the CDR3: TGTGCCAGCAGCTTCAGTCAGGGGGCTTACGAGCAGTACTTC.